The T cell receptor beta chain under discussion was sequenced for a study of PD-L1 blockade in urothelial cancer. Time point defined: peripheral blood 6 weeks after treatment start. Libraries were prepared by immunoSEQ multiplex PCR; TCRdb keeps only in-frame clonotypes and omits some of them. The sample shows roughly 45,000 clones, roughly 80% of them seen only once. With regard to this clone: Other nucleotide sequences in the sample specify the same CDR3.

Germline loops: CDR1 SGHRS, CDR2 YFSETQ. The CDR3 is made up of 13 amino acids. Between the trimmed V and J ends, which lost 4 bases and 5 bases, there was a span of 12 bases. The gene calls are TRBV5-1 and TRBJ2-5, with a weak D call TRBD1 (5 bases). The receptor was isolated from a man aged 65 to 79 with urothelial cancer. The material sequenced was PBMCs, taken around atezolizumab (anti-PD-L1) treatment. This CDR3 reads CASSLGSGETQYF. CDR3 DNA: TGCGCCAGCAGCCTGGGATCAGGGGAGACCCAGTACTTC.